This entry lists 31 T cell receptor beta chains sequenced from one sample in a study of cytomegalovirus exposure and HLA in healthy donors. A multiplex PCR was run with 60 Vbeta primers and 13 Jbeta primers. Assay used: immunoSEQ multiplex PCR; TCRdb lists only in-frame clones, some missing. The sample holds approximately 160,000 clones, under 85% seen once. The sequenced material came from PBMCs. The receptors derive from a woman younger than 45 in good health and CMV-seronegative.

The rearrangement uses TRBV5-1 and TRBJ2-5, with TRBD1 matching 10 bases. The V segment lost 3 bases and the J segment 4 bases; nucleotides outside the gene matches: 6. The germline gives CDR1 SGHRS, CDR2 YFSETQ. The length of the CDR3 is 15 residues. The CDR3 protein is CASSSGDRGRETQYF. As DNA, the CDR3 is TGCGCCAGCAGCTCTGGGGACAGGGGAAGAGAGACCCAGTACTTC.

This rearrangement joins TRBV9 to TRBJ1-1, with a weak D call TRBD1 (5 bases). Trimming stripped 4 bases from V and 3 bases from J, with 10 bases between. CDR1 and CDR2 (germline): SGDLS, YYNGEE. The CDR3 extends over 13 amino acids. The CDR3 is CASSPTEYTEAFF. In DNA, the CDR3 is TGTGCCAGCAGCCCGACAGAGTACACTGAAGCTTTCTTT.

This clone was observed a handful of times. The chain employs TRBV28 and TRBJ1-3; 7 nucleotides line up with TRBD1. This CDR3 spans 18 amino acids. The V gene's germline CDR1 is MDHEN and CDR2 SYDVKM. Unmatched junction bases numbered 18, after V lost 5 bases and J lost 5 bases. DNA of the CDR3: TGTGCCAGCAGTGGGTGGGGACAGAACGTAAAAGAGAGAAACACCATATATTTT. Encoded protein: CASSGWGQNVKERNTIYF. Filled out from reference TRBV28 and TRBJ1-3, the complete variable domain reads DVKVTQSSRYLVKRTGEKVFLECVQDMDHENMFWYRQDPGLGLRLIYFSYDVKMKEKGDIPEGYSVSREKKERFSLILESASTNQTSMYLCASSGWGQNVKERNTIYFGEGSWLTVV.

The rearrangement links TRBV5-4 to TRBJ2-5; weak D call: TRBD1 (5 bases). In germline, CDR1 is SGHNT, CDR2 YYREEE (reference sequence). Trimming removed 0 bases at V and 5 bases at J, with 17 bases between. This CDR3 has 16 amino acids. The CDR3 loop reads CASSLVPRVSSETQYF. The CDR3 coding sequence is TGTGCCAGCAGCTTGGTTCCCAGGGTATCGAGTGAGACCCAGTACTTC.

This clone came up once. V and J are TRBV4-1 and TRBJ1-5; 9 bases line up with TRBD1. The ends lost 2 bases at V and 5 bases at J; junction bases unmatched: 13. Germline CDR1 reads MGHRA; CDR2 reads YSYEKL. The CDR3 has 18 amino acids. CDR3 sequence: CASSQLGRGTGRDQPQHF. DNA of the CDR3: TGCGCCAGCAGCCAACTAGGGCGTGGGACAGGGCGGGATCAGCCCCAGCATTTT.

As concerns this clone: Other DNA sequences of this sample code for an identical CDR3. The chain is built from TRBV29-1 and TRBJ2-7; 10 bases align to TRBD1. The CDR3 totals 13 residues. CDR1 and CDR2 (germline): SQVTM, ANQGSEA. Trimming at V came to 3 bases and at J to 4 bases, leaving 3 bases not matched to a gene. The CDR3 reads CSVERDRGYEQYF. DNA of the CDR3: TGCAGCGTTGAGCGGGACAGGGGTTACGAGCAGTACTTC.

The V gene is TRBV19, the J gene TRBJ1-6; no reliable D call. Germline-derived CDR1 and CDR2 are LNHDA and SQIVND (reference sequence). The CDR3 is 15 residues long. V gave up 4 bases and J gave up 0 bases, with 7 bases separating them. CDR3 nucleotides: TGTGCCAGTAGTACGGTTAGCTCCTATAATTCACCCCTCCACTTT. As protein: CASSTVSSYNSPLHF.

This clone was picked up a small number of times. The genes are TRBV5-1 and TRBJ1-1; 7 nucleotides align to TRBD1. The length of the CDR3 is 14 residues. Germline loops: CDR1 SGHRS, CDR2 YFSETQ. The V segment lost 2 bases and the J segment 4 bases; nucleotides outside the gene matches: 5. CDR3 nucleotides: TGCGCCAGCAGCTTTGGGGCAGGGGGCACTGAAGCTTTCTTT. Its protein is CASSFGAGGTEAFF.

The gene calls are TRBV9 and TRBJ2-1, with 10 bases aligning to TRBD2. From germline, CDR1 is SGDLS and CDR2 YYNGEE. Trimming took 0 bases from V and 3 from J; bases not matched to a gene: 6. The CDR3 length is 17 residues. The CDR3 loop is CASSVVPQREGYNEQFF. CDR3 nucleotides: TGTGCCAGCAGCGTAGTCCCCCAGCGGGAGGGCTACAATGAGCAGTTCTTC.

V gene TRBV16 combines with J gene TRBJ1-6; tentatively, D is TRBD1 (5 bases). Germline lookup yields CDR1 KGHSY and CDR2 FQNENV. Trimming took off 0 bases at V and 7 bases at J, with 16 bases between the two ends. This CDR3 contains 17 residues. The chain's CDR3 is CASSQSEGREGNSPLHF. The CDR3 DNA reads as TGTGCCAGCAGCCAATCGGAGGGCAGGGAGGGAAATTCACCCCTCCACTTT.

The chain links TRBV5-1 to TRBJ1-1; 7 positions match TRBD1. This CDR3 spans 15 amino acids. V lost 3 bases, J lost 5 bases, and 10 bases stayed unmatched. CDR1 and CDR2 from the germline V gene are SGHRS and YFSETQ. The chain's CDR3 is CASSSQRQGTTEAFF. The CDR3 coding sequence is TGCGCCAGCAGCTCGCAGAGACAGGGAACGACTGAAGCTTTCTTT.

The CDR3 spells CASSLGQGSQPQHF. Written as DNA, the CDR3 is TGTGCCAGCAGTCTAGGACAGGGATCCCAGCCCCAGCATTTT. The genes are TRBV28 and TRBJ1-5, with 8 bases lining up with TRBD1. J gave up 7 bases and V 5 bases, and 7 bases lay outside the gene matches. This CDR3 is built from 14 residues. Germline V gives CDR1 MDHEN, CDR2 SYDVKM.

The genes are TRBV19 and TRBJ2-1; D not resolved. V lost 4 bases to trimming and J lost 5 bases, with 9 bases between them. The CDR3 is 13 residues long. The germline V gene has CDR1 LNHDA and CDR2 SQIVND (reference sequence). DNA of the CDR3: TGTGCCAGTAGTAACCCGGGTCACAATGAGCAGTTCTTC. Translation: CASSNPGHNEQFF.

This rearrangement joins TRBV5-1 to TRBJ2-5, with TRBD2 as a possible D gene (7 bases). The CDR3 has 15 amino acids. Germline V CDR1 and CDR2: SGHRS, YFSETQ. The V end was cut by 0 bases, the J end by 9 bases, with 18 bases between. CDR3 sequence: CASSLDTGGAIAQYF. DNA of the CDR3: TGCGCCAGCAGCTTGGACACGGGGGGCGCAATTGCCCAGTACTTC.

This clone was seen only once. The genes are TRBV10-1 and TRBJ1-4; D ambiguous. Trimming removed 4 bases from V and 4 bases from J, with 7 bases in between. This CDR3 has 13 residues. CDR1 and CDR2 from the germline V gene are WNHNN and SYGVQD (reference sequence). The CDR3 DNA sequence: TGCGCCAGCAGTGGGGCTTATAATGAAAAACTGTTTTTT. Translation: CASSGAYNEKLFF.

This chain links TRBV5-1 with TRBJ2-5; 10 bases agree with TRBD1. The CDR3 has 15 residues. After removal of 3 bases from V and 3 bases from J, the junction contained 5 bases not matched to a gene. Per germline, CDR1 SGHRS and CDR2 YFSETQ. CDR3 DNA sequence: TGCGCCAGCAGCTCTGCCGGGACAGGGGAAGAGACCCAGTACTTC. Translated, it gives CASSSAGTGEETQYF.

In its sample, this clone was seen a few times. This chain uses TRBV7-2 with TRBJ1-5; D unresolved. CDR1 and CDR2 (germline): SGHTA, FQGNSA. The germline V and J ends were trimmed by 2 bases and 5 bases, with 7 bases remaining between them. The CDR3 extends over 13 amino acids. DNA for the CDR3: TGTGCCAGCAGCTTAAATTCGGATCAGCCCCAGCATTTT. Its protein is CASSLNSDQPQHF.

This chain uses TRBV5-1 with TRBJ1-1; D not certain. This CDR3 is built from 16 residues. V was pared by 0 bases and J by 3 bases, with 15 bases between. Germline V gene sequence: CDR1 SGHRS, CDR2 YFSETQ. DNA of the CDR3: TGCGCCAGCAGCTTGGGGGCGGGCGTTGGATACACTGAAGCTTTCTTT. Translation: CASSLGAGVGYTEAFF.

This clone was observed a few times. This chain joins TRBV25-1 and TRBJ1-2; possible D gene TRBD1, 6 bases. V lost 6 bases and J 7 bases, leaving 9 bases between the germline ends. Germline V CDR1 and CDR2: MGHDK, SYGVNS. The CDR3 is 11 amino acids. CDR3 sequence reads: CASSSRGGYTF. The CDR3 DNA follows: TGTGCCAGCAGCTCCAGGGGTGGCTACACCTTC.

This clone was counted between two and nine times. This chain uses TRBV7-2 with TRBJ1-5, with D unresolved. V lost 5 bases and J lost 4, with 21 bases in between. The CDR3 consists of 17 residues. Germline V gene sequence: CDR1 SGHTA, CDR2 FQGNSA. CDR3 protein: CASSGGLGGLENQPQHF. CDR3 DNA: TGTGCCAGCAGCGGCGGGCTGGGAGGGTTGGAAAATCAGCCCCAGCATTTT.

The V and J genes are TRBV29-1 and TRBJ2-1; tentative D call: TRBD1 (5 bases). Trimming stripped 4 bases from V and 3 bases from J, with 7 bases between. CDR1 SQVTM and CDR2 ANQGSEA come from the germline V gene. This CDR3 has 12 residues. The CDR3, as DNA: TGCAGCGTTGGCGGACACTACAATGAGCAGTTCTTC. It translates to CSVGGHYNEQFF.

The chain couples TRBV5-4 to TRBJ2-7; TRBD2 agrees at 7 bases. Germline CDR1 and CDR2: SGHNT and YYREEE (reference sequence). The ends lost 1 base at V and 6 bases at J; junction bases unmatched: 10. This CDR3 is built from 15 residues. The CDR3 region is CASSLSGGRVGEQYF. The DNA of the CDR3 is TGTGCCAGCAGCTTGTCCGGCGGGAGAGTTGGCGAGCAGTACTTC.

CDR3 nucleotides: TGTGCCAGCAGCTTGGGTAGGGGTCTAACTGAAAAACTGTTTTTT. Residues: CASSLGRGLTEKLFF. The chain has TRBV5-4 and TRBJ1-4; weak D call: TRBD1 (5 bases). This CDR3 contains 15 residues. Germline CDR1 and CDR2: SGHNT and YYREEE (reference sequence). V gave up 0 bases and J gave up 7 bases, with 13 bases separating them. The full variable domain, its missing parts supplied by reference TRBV5-4 and TRBJ1-4, is ETGVTQSPTHLIKTRGQQVTLRCSSQSGHNTVSWYQQALGQGPQFIFQYYREEENGRGNFPPRFSGLQFPNYSSELNVNALELDDSALYLCASSLGRGLTEKLFFGSGTQLSVL.

As DNA, the CDR3 is TGTGCCAGCAGCTTAACAGGGGGAACAGCTAGCTCTGGGGCCAACGTCCTGACTTTC. Residues: CASSLTGGTASSGANVLTF. This rearrangement joins TRBV7-3 to TRBJ2-6; TRBD1 might be the D (6 bases). V shed 0 bases and J shed 0 bases, with 15 bases lying between them. CDR3 length: 19 residues. Germline V CDR1 and CDR2: SGHTA, FQGTGA.

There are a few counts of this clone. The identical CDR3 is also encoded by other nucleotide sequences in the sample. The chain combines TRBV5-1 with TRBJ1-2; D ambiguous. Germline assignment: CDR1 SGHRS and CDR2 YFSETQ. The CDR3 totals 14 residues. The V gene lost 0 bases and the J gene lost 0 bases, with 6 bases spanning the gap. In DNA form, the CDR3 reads TGCGCCAGCAGCTTGGAGGGAGCTAACTATGGCTACACCTTC. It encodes CASSLEGANYGYTF.

CDR3 residues: CASSRTGKETQYF. The CDR3 DNA reads TGTGCCAGCAGCCGGACAGGGAAAGAGACCCAGTACTTC. The V and J genes are TRBV7-3 and TRBJ2-5; TRBD1 matches 8 bases. The CDR3 spans 13 residues. Germline loops: CDR1 SGHTA, CDR2 FQGTGA. J lost 3 bases, V lost 5 bases, and 2 bases had no gene match.

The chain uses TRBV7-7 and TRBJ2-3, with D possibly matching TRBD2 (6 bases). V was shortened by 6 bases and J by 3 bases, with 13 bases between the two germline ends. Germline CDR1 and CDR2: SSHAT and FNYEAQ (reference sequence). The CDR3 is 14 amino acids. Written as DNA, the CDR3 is TGTGCCAGCAGTCTGAGCGGGTTGACAGATACGCAGTATTTT. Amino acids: CASSLSGLTDTQYF.

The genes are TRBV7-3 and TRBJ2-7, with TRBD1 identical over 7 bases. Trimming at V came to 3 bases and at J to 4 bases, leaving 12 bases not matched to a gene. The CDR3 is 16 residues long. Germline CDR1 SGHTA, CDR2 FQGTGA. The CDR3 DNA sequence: TGTGCCAGCAGCTTCTCTGGAGTAGGGGGCGGGTACGAGCAGTACTTC. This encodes CASSFSGVGGGYEQYF.

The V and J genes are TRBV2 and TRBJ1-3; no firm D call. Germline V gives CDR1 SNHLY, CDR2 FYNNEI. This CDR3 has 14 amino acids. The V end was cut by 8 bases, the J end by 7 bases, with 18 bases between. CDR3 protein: CASEKAVNGNTIYF. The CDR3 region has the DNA TGTGCCAGCGAGAAAGCGGTAAACGGGAACACCATATATTTT. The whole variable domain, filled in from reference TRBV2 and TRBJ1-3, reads EPEVTQTPSHQVTQMGQEVILRCVPISNHLYFYWYRQILGQKVEFLVSFYNNEISEKSEIFDDQFSVERPDGSNFTLKIRSTKLEDSAMYFCASEKAVNGNTIYFGEGSWLTVV.

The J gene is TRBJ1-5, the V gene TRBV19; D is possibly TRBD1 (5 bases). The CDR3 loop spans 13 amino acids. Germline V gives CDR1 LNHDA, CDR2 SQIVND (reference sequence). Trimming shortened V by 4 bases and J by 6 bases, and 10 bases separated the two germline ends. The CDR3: CASSRQIAQPQHF. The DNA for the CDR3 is TGTGCCAGTAGTAGACAGATAGCTCAGCCCCAGCATTTT.

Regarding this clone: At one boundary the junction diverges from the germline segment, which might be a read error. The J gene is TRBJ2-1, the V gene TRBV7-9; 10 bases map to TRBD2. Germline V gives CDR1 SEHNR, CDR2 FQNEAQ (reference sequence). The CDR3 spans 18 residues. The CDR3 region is CSSSLPFRLAGGVDEQFF. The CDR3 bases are TGTTCCAGCAGCTTACCGTTTCGCTTAGCGGGAGGCGTGGATGAGCAGTTCTTC.